This TCR beta chain was sequenced for a study of T cells after yellow fever vaccination (dated by TCRdb to between 2017 and 2020). With regard to the full study: The SMART-Seq v4 Ultra Low Input RNA kit was used to prepare libraries from fractions with low cell numbers. To follow T-cell clones before and after primary and booster YFV17D yellow fever vaccination, bulk TCR alpha and beta repertoires were sequenced over time. Two healthy male donors, one aged 18 to 30 and one aged 30 to 40 years, were included in the cohort. Blood samples were taken at several timepoints before and after primary and secondary immunization, and bulk PBMC replicates and cell subsets were isolated.

Sample treatment or condition, as interpreted from the label and publication: live attenuated yellow fever vaccine strain. PBMCs were isolated from peripheral blood using a standard Ficoll-Paque protocol. Epitope-specific CD8 T cells were sorted with a dextramer loaded with the yellow fever NS4B epitope peptide, and anti-CD3 and anti-CD8 staining was applied. RNA was extracted with TriZol from bulk PBMCs, CD4 and CD8 fractions, and dextramer-positive and dextramer-negative fractions. On this clonotype itself: Base-call qualities are not available, and no considerably larger clone is one nucleotide away.

Overall study results and their limits: A small share of clonotypes occurred in both CD4 and CD8 compartments, likely arising from convergent recombination. Computational filtering was needed because FACS-sorted repertoires could contain abundant contaminating clonotypes from the bulk population. After the booster, most of the clones that had expanded following primary vaccination were detected again (almost 98% of CD4 and around 87% of CD8), which suggests that memory was broadly maintained. The study included only a couple of donors, which limits how far the findings can be generalized. Compared with the primary T-cell response, the secondary T-cell response was weaker but faster, peaking on day 5 rather than day 15.

TCR cDNA was synthesized by 5'RACE template switching, through which a universal primer site and unique molecular identifiers were introduced. cDNA synthesis was primed from both the TCR alpha and TCR beta constant segments. Library amplification used two PCR steps, and the second PCR step added sample barcodes and sequencing adapters. Sequencing of the libraries was done on either Illumina HiSeq 2500 (2x100 bp) or NovaSeq (2x150 bp). Concerning the study's data processing: Demultiplexing of reads and collapsing into UMI consensus sequences were performed with MIGEC, and V(D)J alignment was carried out with MiXCR. Vaccine-responding clonotypes were identified with edgeR using replicate PBMC samples, with FDR below 0.01 and a log2 fold change above 5 up to day 15 being required. CD4 or CD8 identity was assigned to each bulk clonotype according to whether the clonotype was present at higher abundance in the sequenced CD4 repertoire or the sequenced CD8 repertoire. Clonotypes enriched at least 10-fold in dextramer-positive versus dextramer-negative fractions were classed as NS4B-specific, and CD4-biased clonotypes were left out. Using fastp at Q25 and MiXCR, TCRdb reprocessed the public reads and kept productive beta chains. Entries that share a CDR3 protein sequence are merged under the most common genes and DNA. Clone size and V and J calls follow TCRdb, not the original study. The sample yields some 80,000 distinct CDR3 sequences; about an eighth were counted once. The ten largest make up 20% to 25% of the sample.

Taken from the germline V gene (reference sequence), the CDR1 and CDR2 loops are DFQATT and SNEGSKA. The CDR3 runs 13 residues from the cysteine to the phenylalanine. Kept here is only the CDR3 DNA, which spans 39 bases and is read in frame from base 1. V is reduced by 2 bases and J by 2 bases, leaving a spacing of 9 bases between them. The chain uses TRBV20-1 and TRBJ1-1; the D segment cannot be called with confidence. This receptor was identified in a man between 18 and 29 years old who received the YFV17D yellow fever vaccine. This specimen consisted of CD8+ T cells not binding an NS4B(214-222) dextramer, sorted from PBMCs, obtained roughly 20 days after the first yellow fever vaccination. According to the study, the label for this sample's cell subset or site signals: NS4B epitope dextramer-negative CD8 T cells. CDR3 sequence: CSARLALNTEAFF. The sequenced DNA: TGCAGTGCTAGATTAGCCTTAAACACTGAAGCTTTCTTT.